The clone carrying this TCR beta chain was found a few times. Its antigen is not identified. CDR1 MNHNY and CDR2 SVGAGI come from the germline V gene (reference sequence). V was cut by 2 bases and J by 0 bases, with 20 bases left in between. The CDR3 spans 20 residues. These data belong to a study of T cell repertoires in cytomegalovirus infection. Study summary: From public TCR beta signatures came an indication of both CMV infection and matching HLA type.

Each CDR3 protein is one row after TCRdb ran MiXCR on the reads. The repertoire holds about 110,000 distinct CDR3 sequences, with 30% as singletons. Points from the study as a whole: Cumulative public TCR beta family frequency identified CMV carriers with the relevant HLA. In two of eight donors, the top clonotype was HLA-C-restricted CMV-specific.

The sequencing here drew on CD8+ T cells from cultured PBMCs, taken from culture after CMV antigen stimulation. This clonotype was sampled from a human donor in good health (CMV status not recorded). Some clones in this sample may be carry-over from other donors' samples. The rearrangement uses TRBV6-6 and TRBJ2-6; maybe TRBD1 (7 bases). The CDR3 loop is CASSYERQGGFLSGANVLTF. The CDR3 nucleotides read TGTGCCAGCAGTTACGAACGACAGGGAGGATTCCTCTCTGGGGCCAACGTCCTGACTTTC.